Detailed here is one TCR beta chain. Its specificity is not known. With 60 Vbeta and 13 Jbeta primers, the PCR was carried out. Sequencing used immunoSEQ multiplex PCR; TCRdb keeps in-frame clones, though not all of them. The sample contains some 240,000 clones, more than 75% of which appear only once. This sample was taken from a study of cytomegalovirus exposure and HLA in healthy donors. Overall study findings and caveats: An assumption of roughly uniform sequencing depth across donors underlay the presence/absence analyses. Sequencing likely produced, as an artifact, a cluster of highly shared sequence variants.

The sequencing input was PBMCs. The sequence was obtained from a male donor in good health and CMV-seronegative.

CDR3 bases: TGTGCCACCACCCGGGACAGCAACTATGGCTACACCTTC. Translation gives CATTRDSNYGYTF. The genes are TRBV15 and TRBJ1-2, with TRBD1 matching over 7 bases. CDR1 is LNHNV and CDR2 is YYDKDF in the germline V gene (reference sequence). This CDR3 has 13 residues. Trimming removed 7 bases from V and 2 bases from J; junction bases left unmatched: 4.